A single sample gave rise to the 27 T cell receptor beta chains below, sequenced in a study of blood T cells in healthy people across ages. Through a sample-barcoded 5' primer and a J-beta primer mix, a second PCR was run for roughly 7 to 12 cycles. TCRdb passed the 5' RACE reads through MiXCR, listing each CDR3 protein once. The profile covers hundreds of thousands of distinct CDR3 sequences, with under 45% appearing a single time and roughly 19% taken by the ten largest. Sequenced material: blood. Every receptor here comes from a man in his 60s in good health.

The chain combines TRBV3-1 with TRBJ2-7; possibly TRBD1 or TRBD2 for D (5 bases each). This CDR3 is 14 amino acids long. Trimming left V 8 bases short and J 2 bases short, with 16 bases between. Per the germline V gene, CDR1 is LGHDT and CDR2 is YNNKEL (reference sequence). The CDR3 DNA is TGTGCCAGCGCCACGGGGATGGGGCCCTACGAGCAGTACTTC. This translates into CASATGMGPYEQYF.

J is TRBJ1-1 and V is TRBV5-1; no clear D. Germline assignment: CDR1 SGHRS and CDR2 YFSETQ. The CDR3 sequence is 16 residues long. The V and J ends lost 4 bases and 2 bases respectively, with 18 bases between them. DNA of the CDR3: TGCGCCAGCAGCCCAACACCGACAACTACTAACACTGAAGCTTTCTTT. Protein product: CASSPTPTTTNTEAFF.

This clonotype showed up just a few times. The rearrangement links TRBV7-6 to TRBJ2-1; the match to TRBD2 covers 11 bases. The CDR3 is made up of 14 amino acids. After removal of 3 bases from V and 10 bases from J, the junction contained 5 bases not matched to a gene. Germline V lookup: CDR1 SGHVS, CDR2 FNYEAQ. CDR3 loop: CASSFSGGAGEQFF. CDR3 coding DNA: TGTGCCAGCAGCTTTAGCGGGGGGGCCGGGGAGCAGTTCTTC.

The chain uses TRBV7-2 and TRBJ2-4; 8 bases are shared with TRBD1. CDR1 SGHTA and CDR2 FQGNSA come from the germline V gene. The CDR3 runs 15 residues. After removal of 0 bases from V and 10 bases from J, the junction contained 8 bases not matched to a gene. The CDR3 DNA reads as TGTGCCAGCAGCTTAGCTTCAGGACAGGGTACGATTCAGTACTTC. Translating gives CASSLASGQGTIQYF.

This clonotype was counted between two and nine times. The chain joins TRBV30 to TRBJ2-5; D could derive from TRBD1 or TRBD2 (6 bases each). The J call may be mistaken, given a closer DNA end match to TRBJ2-7. Germline V gene data show CDR1 as GTSNPN and CDR2 as SVGIG (reference sequence). There are 14 residues in the CDR3. This CDR3 reads CAWSVSGGRYEQYF. DNA for the CDR3: TGTGCCTGGAGTGTTTCCGGGGGCCGATACGAGCAGTACTTC.

This chain connects TRBV6-5 to TRBJ1-2, with D perhaps matching TRBD1 (5 bases). From germline, CDR1 is MNHEY and CDR2 SVGAGI. V was pared by 4 bases and J by 8 bases, with 17 bases between. This CDR3 contains 14 residues. This CDR3 reads CASSSRALGEGYTF. CDR3 coding DNA: TGTGCCAGCAGTTCCAGGGCCCTAGGGGAGGGCTACACCTTC.

The chain joins TRBV11-2 to TRBJ2-2; 10 nucleotides align to TRBD1. The germline V gene encodes CDR1 SGHAT and CDR2 FQNNGV. With 5 bases clipped from V and 6 bases from J, the junction kept 6 bases outside the gene matches. This CDR3 region has 15 residues. CDR3 amino acids: CASSAGTGASGELFF. CDR3 bases: TGTGCCAGCAGCGCCGGGACAGGGGCTTCCGGGGAGCTGTTTTTT.

In its sample, this clonotype was seen a few times. The chain joins TRBV18 to TRBJ1-1; D perhaps matches TRBD1 (6 bases). Germline V gene sequence: CDR1 KGHSH, CDR2 LQKENI. This CDR3 has 13 amino acids. With 3 bases removed from V and 5 bases from J, the gap between germline ends came to 10 bases. The CDR3 DNA is TGTGCCAGCTCACCTCAGGGGAGGACTGAAGCTTTCTTT. This encodes CASSPQGRTEAFF.

The rearrangement links TRBV20-1 to TRBJ2-5; a weak D match, TRBD1 (6 bases). The CDR3 is made up of 14 amino acids. V lost 2 bases to trimming and J lost 4 bases, with 14 bases between them. Germline values: CDR1 DFQATT, CDR2 SNEGSKA (reference sequence). This chain's CDR3 is CSARTTGFRETQYF. The CDR3 nucleotides read TGCAGTGCTAGAACAACAGGGTTTAGAGAGACCCAGTACTTC.

The table lists this clonotype with a few counts. V is TRBV12-3 or TRBV12-4 and J is TRBJ1-6; 10 nucleotides align to TRBD1. The CDR3 has 14 amino acids. Losses at the gene ends were 6 bases for V and 9 bases for J; bases not matched to a gene: 5. CDR3 nucleotide sequence: TGTGCCAGCAGCCTGGACAGGGGGAGTTCACCCCTCCACTTT. This gives the protein CASSLDRGSSPLHF.

This clonotype was detected a few times. V usage is TRBV7-2 and J usage is TRBJ2-3; 10 bases are shared with TRBD2. CDR3 size: 16 residues. J was trimmed by 6 bases and V by 5 bases; bases with no gene match: 11. The V gene's germline CDR1 is SGHTA and CDR2 FQGNSA. CDR3 sequence: CASSPQLAGVTDTQYF. The CDR3 nucleotides are TGTGCCAGCAGCCCCCAGCTAGCGGGGGTAACGGATACGCAGTATTTT.

The CDR3 loop is CASSLRGGTYNEQFF. The CDR3 coding sequence is TGTGCCAGCAGCTTACGCGGGGGAACCTACAATGAGCAGTTCTTC. This rearrangement joins TRBV7-9 to TRBJ2-1; 7 bases align to TRBD2. This CDR3 has 15 amino acids. Germline V gene data show CDR1 as SEHNR and CDR2 as FQNEAQ (reference sequence). Trimming removed 2 bases from V and 2 bases from J; junction bases left unmatched: 3.

Only one count was recorded for this clonotype. V usage is TRBV7-2 and J usage is TRBJ1-5; the D gene is possibly TRBD1 (6 bases). CDR3 size: 16 residues. Germline assignment: CDR1 SGHTA and CDR2 FQGNSA. The V end was cut by 0 bases, the J end by 5 bases, with 14 bases between. The CDR3 DNA is TGTGCCAGCAGCTTAGCATCCGGGGGCACGGATCAGCCCCAGCATTTT. Its translation: CASSLASGGTDQPQHF.

This chain connects TRBV5-1 to TRBJ2-1, with 11 bases aligning to TRBD1. The CDR3 consists of 14 residues. The germline V gene encodes CDR1 SGHRS and CDR2 YFSETQ. Trimming removed 4 bases from V and 6 bases from J; junction bases left unmatched: 3. CDR3 loop: CASSKGTGGNEQFF. The CDR3 nucleotides read TGCGCCAGCAGCAAAGGGACAGGGGGCAATGAGCAGTTCTTC.

The chain combines TRBV14 with TRBJ2-7, with D uncertain. CDR3 length: 16 residues. Germline V gene sequence: CDR1 SGHDN, CDR2 FVKESK. V was pared by 1 base and J by 7 bases, with 20 bases between. The CDR3 is CASSQGSGPPVTEQYF. The DNA of the CDR3 is TGTGCCAGCAGCCAAGGGTCTGGGCCCCCCGTTACGGAGCAGTACTTC.

The table lists this clonotype with a few counts. This chain uses TRBV14 with TRBJ2-7; D unresolved. CDR1 and CDR2 (germline): SGHDN, FVKESK. This CDR3 is built from 12 residues. Trimming pared 0 bases from V and 5 bases from J, leaving 5 bases between. Here the CDR3 reads CASSQDLHEQYF. CDR3 nucleotide sequence: TGTGCCAGCAGCCAAGATCTCCACGAGCAGTACTTC.

This clonotype was found a few times. The CDR3 is CSARDFGGVSYNEQFF. DNA of the CDR3: TGCAGTGCTAGAGATTTTGGAGGTGTCTCCTACAATGAGCAGTTCTTC. This rearrangement joins TRBV20-1 to TRBJ2-1, with D perhaps matching TRBD2 (5 bases). Germline V lookup: CDR1 DFQATT, CDR2 SNEGSKA (reference sequence). The V gene lost 0 bases and the J gene lost 0 bases, with 12 bases spanning the gap. The CDR3 consists of 16 residues.

This CDR3 is CASSPTGYSSYEQFF. Here the CDR3 DNA reads TGTGCCAGCAGTCCGACAGGGTATAGCTCCTACGAGCAGTTCTTC. This chain connects TRBV6-5 to TRBJ2-1; TRBD1 matches at 7 bases. The CDR3 sequence is 15 residues long. Germline V gene sequence: CDR1 MNHEY, CDR2 SVGAGI. V gave up 5 bases and J gave up 10 bases; unmatched junction bases: 14.

There are a few counts of this clonotype. The genes are TRBV20-1 and TRBJ2-7; D is perhaps TRBD1 (6 bases). TRBJ2-5 matches the DNA end more closely, so the J call is doubtful. The CDR3 is 13 residues long. Germline CDR1 is DFQATT and CDR2 is SNEGSKA (reference sequence). CDR3 loop: CSAATGIWETQYF. CDR3 coding DNA: TGCAGTGCTGCAACAGGGATATGGGAGACCCAGTACTTC.

This clonotype was picked up a small number of times. The chain recombines TRBV20-1 with TRBJ1-2; D is undetermined. V was shortened by 0 bases and J by 0 bases, with 2 bases between the two germline ends. This CDR3 contains 12 residues. CDR1 is DFQATT and CDR2 is SNEGSKA in the germline V gene (reference sequence). The CDR3 spells CSARDANYGYTF. In DNA, the CDR3 is TGCAGTGCTAGAGACGCTAACTATGGCTACACCTTC.

The chain joins TRBV6-6 to TRBJ2-3; 13 bases align to TRBD2. CDR1 is MNHNY, CDR2 SVGAGI, per germline (reference sequence). This CDR3 has 16 amino acids. With V trimmed by 6 bases and J by 0 bases, 3 bases remained unmatched. In DNA, the CDR3 is TGTGCCAGCAGAGGGGGACTAGCGGGAAGCACAGATACGCAGTATTTT. This encodes CASRGGLAGSTDTQYF.

This rearrangement joins TRBV12-3 or TRBV12-4 to TRBJ2-5; D is unclear. V was clipped by 3 bases and J by 5 bases, with 10 bases between them. This CDR3 has 13 amino acids. In nucleotides, the CDR3 is TGTGCCAGCAGTTTCAGACCTGGGGAGACCCAGTACTTC. Translating gives CASSFRPGETQYF.

This clonotype came up a few times. The V and J genes are TRBV5-1 and TRBJ2-7; either TRBD1 or TRBD2 may fit D (5 bases each). Germline lookup yields CDR1 SGHRS and CDR2 YFSETQ. Trimming took 3 bases from V and 0 from J, leaving 13 bases between them. The CDR3 sequence is 15 residues long. The CDR3 DNA reads as TGCGCCAGCAGCTGGGGGACCATTAGCTCCTACGAGCAGTACTTC. The encoded protein is CASSWGTISSYEQYF.

This chain links TRBV3-1 with TRBJ1-1; 8 bases map to TRBD1. This CDR3 is built from 15 residues. J was trimmed by 5 bases and V by 1 base; bases with no gene match: 6. The germline V gene has CDR1 LGHDT and CDR2 YNNKEL (reference sequence). The CDR3 coding sequence is TGTGCCAGCAGCCAAGGCAGGGGGCCGCGAACTGAAGCTTTCTTT. It yields the protein CASSQGRGPRTEAFF. Filled out from reference TRBV3-1 and TRBJ1-1, the complete variable domain reads DTAVSQTPKYLVTQMGNDKSIKCEQNLGHDTMYWYKQDSKKFLKIMFSYNNKELIINETVPNRFSPKSPDKAHLNLHINSLELGDSAVYFCASSQGRGPRTEAFFGQGTRLTVV.

The sample holds a few counts of this clonotype. The V gene is TRBV20-1, the J gene TRBJ1-2; TRBD1 matches 9 bases. V was clipped by 5 bases and J by 8 bases; unmatched bases: 9. This CDR3 has 13 amino acids. Germline V CDR1 and CDR2: DFQATT, SNEGSKA (reference sequence). CDR3 nucleotides: TGCAGTGCTCAATCCGGACAGGGGAAAGGCTACACCTTC. Protein product: CSAQSGQGKGYTF.

The rearrangement links TRBV6-2 or TRBV6-3 to TRBJ2-1; the D gene is possibly TRBD1 (6 bases). V was trimmed by 5 bases and J by 6 bases, leaving 14 bases between them. Germline-derived CDR1 and CDR2 are MNHEY and SVGEGT. The length of the CDR3 is 14 residues. CDR3 nucleotides: TGTGCCAGCAGTCACGGGAAAGGGGGCAATGAGCAGTTCTTC. Its protein product is CASSHGKGGNEQFF.

This clonotype was counted only a few times. CDR3 in amino acids: CASRDRDNPYEQYF. The CDR3 nucleotides are TGTGCCAGCAGAGACCGGGACAATCCCTACGAGCAGTACTTC. The chain uses TRBV7-9 and TRBJ2-7; maybe TRBD1 (6 bases). The CDR3 has 14 amino acids. Trimming left V 6 bases short and J 2 bases short, with 14 bases between. In germline, CDR1 is SEHNR, CDR2 FQNEAQ (reference sequence).